A selection of T cell receptor beta chains follows, all from one sample in a study of T-cell memory formation after mild COVID-19. TCRdb used MiXCR to reprocess the 5' RACE reads, holding one entry per CDR3 protein. Among hundreds of thousands of distinct CDR3 sequences listed, about 20% were seen once. Sequenced input: PBMCs or a T cell subset sorted from them (not recorded which). These receptors came from an adult woman who had mild COVID-19 (a few samples of this study predate the infection). Cell type and time point are not known. The CDR3 runs from the conserved cysteine through the conserved F or W. Each record gives: J gene, V gene, D gene, clone size, CDR3 protein, CDR3 DNA. D genes are given only for firm matches. The size entry is marked missing in some rows and otherwise reads once, few, many or a size class.

TRBJ2-6 | TRBV5-1 | . | . | CASSVQSSGANVLTF | TGCGCCAGCAGCGTACAGAGCTCTGGGGCCAACGTCCTGACTTTC
TRBJ2-5 | TRBV18 | . | few | CASSPVDFPETQYF | TGTGCCAGCTCACCAGTGGATTTTCCGGAGACCCAGTACTTC
TRBJ2-5 | TRBV4-2 | . | . | CASSHGITGLETQYF | TGTGCCAGCAGCCACGGAATAACAGGGTTAGAGACCCAGTACTTC
TRBJ2-7 | TRBV6-5 | . | few | CASDDRKHYEQYF | TGTGCCAGCGACGATAGGAAACACTACGAGCAGTACTTC
TRBJ2-2 | TRBV7-9 | . | . | CASSLTPGPEELFF | TGTGCCAGCAGCCTAACGCCAGGGCCCGAGGAGCTGTTTTTT
TRBJ1-1 | TRBV6-5 | TRBD1 | . | CASSSAWDRGAFF | TGTGCCAGCAGTTCGGCCTGGGACAGAGGAGCTTTCTTT
TRBJ2-5 | TRBV7-3 | TRBD1 | few | CASSPGTGVSETQYF | TGTGCCAGCAGCCCTGGGACAGGGGTCAGCGAGACCCAGTACTTC
TRBJ1-6 | TRBV30 | . | few | CAWSVPEYNSPLHF | TGTGCCTGGAGTGTACCCGAATATAATTCACCCCTCCACTTT
TRBJ1-1 | TRBV6-6 | TRBD1 | few | CASRPQGGTEAFF | TGTGCCAGCAGACCTCAGGGGGGCACTGAAGCTTTCTTT
TRBJ2-1 | TRBV27 | TRBD1 | many | CASTETGGRSYNEQFF | TGTGCCAGCACCGAAACAGGGGGCAGATCCTACAATGAGCAGTTCTTC
TRBJ1-2 | TRBV18 | . | . | CASRETEKAHYGYTF | TGTGCCAGCCGGGAGACAGAAAAAGCTCACTATGGCTACACCTTC
TRBJ2-5 | TRBV20-1 | TRBD2 | few | CSASKTSGIETQYF | TGCAGTGCTAGTAAGACTAGCGGGATAGAGACCCAGTACTTC
TRBJ1-2 | TRBV5-1 | TRBD1 | . | CASSLATGQGADGYTF | TGCGCCAGCAGCTTGGCGACTGGACAGGGGGCAGATGGCTACACCTTC
TRBJ2-4 | TRBV12-3/TRBV12-4 | TRBD1 | few | CASSPQGGSSNIQYF | TGTGCCAGCAGTCCACAGGGGGGAAGCAGTAACATTCAGTACTTC
TRBJ1-2 | TRBV2 | . | few | CASGRGEGRLYGYTF | TGTGCCAGCGGACGGGGGGAAGGTCGTCTCTATGGCTACACCTTC
TRBJ2-1 | TRBV20-1 | TRBD1 | . | CSASPRQGAFGYPSYNEQFF | TGCAGTGCTAGCCCACGACAGGGGGCGTTTGGGTACCCGTCCTACAATGAGCAGTTCTTC
TRBJ2-3 | TRBV7-9 | . | . | CASSPVSYTQYF | TGTGCCAGCAGCCCTGTCAGTTATACGCAGTATTTT
TRBJ2-1 | TRBV24-1 | TRBD2 | . | CATSDLRPTSGRMVNEQFF | TGTGCCACCAGTGATTTGCGCCCCACTAGCGGGAGAATGGTTAATGAGCAGTTCTTC
TRBJ1-3 | TRBV15 | . | . | CATSGYQFSGSGNTIYF | TGTGCCACCAGCGGTTATCAATTTTCGGGCTCTGGAAACACCATATATTTT
TRBJ1-1 | TRBV5-1 | . | once | CASSLFSYTEAFF | TGCGCCAGCAGCTTGTTCAGTTACACTGAAGCTTTCTTT
TRBJ2-7 | TRBV29-1 | . | . | CSVEGSSPSIYEQYF | TGCAGCGTTGAAGGGAGTTCGCCTAGCATCTACGAGCAGTACTTC
TRBJ1-4 | TRBV5-6 | . | . | CASSLKGGREKLFF | TGTGCCAGCAGCTTGAAGGGGGGCCGGGAAAAACTGTTTTTT
TRBJ2-7 | TRBV4-2 | TRBD2 | . | CASSQDSRLALSSYEQYF | TGTGCCAGCAGCCAAGATTCCCGACTAGCGCTGAGCTCCTACGAGCAGTACTTC
TRBJ1-1 | TRBV2 | . | few | CASTGFIDTEAFF | TGTGCCAGCACAGGTTTTATCGACACTGAAGCTTTCTTT
TRBJ2-7 | TRBV29-1 | TRBD2 | . | CSVSGTTSYEQYF | TGCAGCGTTTCCGGGACTACTTCCTACGAGCAGTACTTC
TRBJ2-5 | TRBV29-1 | . | . | CSVDFDSQETQYF | TGCAGCGTTGATTTTGACAGTCAAGAGACCCAGTACTTC
TRBJ1-1 | TRBV3-1 | TRBD1 | few | CASSRDRGRNTEAFF | TGTGCCAGCAGCCGGGACAGGGGGCGAAACACTGAAGCTTTCTTT
TRBJ2-5 | TRBV5-8 | . | few | CASSLAHNTRTQYF | TGTGCCAGCAGCTTGGCGCACAATACGCGGACCCAGTACTTC
TRBJ2-3 | TRBV6-1 | . | . | CASRKRDTTSTDTQYF | TGTGCCAGCAGGAAGAGGGATACTACTAGCACAGATACGCAGTATTTT
TRBJ2-3 | TRBV4-3 | . | few | CASSQDRGGVYASRFGTQYF | TGCGCCAGCAGCCAAGATCGCGGGGGCGTCTACGCTTCCCGCTTTGGTACGCAGTATTTT
TRBJ2-1 | TRBV7-3 | TRBD1 | few | CASSNGQGLEQFF | TGTGCCAGCAGCAACGGACAGGGGCTTGAGCAGTTCTTC
TRBJ1-5 | TRBV15 | TRBD1 | . | CATSINRGISNQPQHF | TGTGCCACCAGCATTAACAGGGGAATAAGCAATCAGCCCCAGCATTTT
TRBJ1-4 | TRBV14 | . | . | CASSPGVTATNEKLFF | TGTGCCAGCAGCCCCGGGGTCACCGCAACTAATGAAAAACTGTTTTTT
TRBJ2-5 | TRBV9 | TRBD1 | few | CASSVGDREKETQYF | TGTGCCAGCAGCGTAGGGGACAGGGAGAAAGAGACCCAGTACTTC
TRBJ2-1 | TRBV4-3 | TRBD1 | . | CASSQDYVRQGYNEQFF | TGCGCCAGCAGCCAAGATTACGTGCGACAGGGCTACAATGAGCAGTTCTTC
TRBJ2-1 | TRBV24-1 | TRBD2 | many | CATSDWTSAGLSLQFF | TGTGCCACCAGTGATTGGACTAGCGCCGGCCTGTCCCTTCAGTTCTTC
TRBJ1-4 | TRBV2 | . | . | CASSERDPTNEKLFF | TGTGCCAGCAGTGAACGGGATCCAACTAATGAAAAACTGTTTTTT
TRBJ2-6 | TRBV10-3 | . | few | CAISEGKSSGANVLTF | TGTGCCATCAGTGAGGGCAAGAGCTCTGGTGCCAACGTCCTGACTTTC
TRBJ2-5 | TRBV11-2 | TRBD2 | . | CASSLAAYEETQYF | TGTGCCAGCAGCCTAGCGGCATACGAAGAGACCCAGTACTTC
TRBJ2-7 | TRBV6-2/TRBV6-3 | . | . | CASSSTKRGYEQYF | TGTGCCAGCAGTTCCACGAAAAGGGGCTACGAGCAGTACTTC
TRBJ2-2 | TRBV11-2 | . | . | CASSLEQYTGELFF | TGTGCCAGCAGCTTAGAACAGTACACCGGGGAGCTGTTTTTT
TRBJ2-7 | TRBV12-3/TRBV12-4 | . | . | CASSPLRGAWYEQYF | TGTGCCAGCAGTCCCCTCCGGGGGGCTTGGTACGAGCAGTACTTC
TRBJ2-7 | TRBV5-1 | TRBD1 | . | CASSFPGTGNEQYF | TGCGCCAGCAGCTTCCCAGGGACAGGGAACGAGCAGTACTTC
TRBJ2-3 | TRBV7-9 | TRBD2 | few | CASSGTSRPDTQYF | TGTGCCAGCAGTGGGACTAGTCGTCCAGATACGCAGTATTTT
TRBJ2-1 | TRBV11-2 | . | . | CASSNRRDLNNEQFF | TGTGCCAGCAGCAATAGGAGAGATCTGAACAATGAGCAGTTCTTC
TRBJ1-1 | TRBV4-2 | TRBD1 | . | CASSQDPGTGHTEAFF | TGTGCCAGCAGCCAAGACCCCGGGACAGGGCACACTGAAGCTTTCTTT
TRBJ2-7 | TRBV7-9 | . | few | CASSLVVEQYF | TGTGCCAGCAGCTTAGTTGTAGAGCAGTACTTC
TRBJ2-7 | TRBV14 | . | . | CASSQLQATYEQYF | TGTGCCAGCAGCCAACTACAGGCGACCTACGAGCAGTACTTC
TRBJ2-1 | TRBV4-2 | . | . | CASSQDDRDLSYNEQFF | TGTGCCAGCAGCCAAGACGATCGGGATTTATCCTACAATGAGCAGTTCTTC
TRBJ2-1 | TRBV14 | TRBD2 | . | CASSHETSGYNEQFF | TGTGCCAGCAGCCATGAGACTAGCGGATACAATGAGCAGTTCTTC
TRBJ1-3 | TRBV20-1 | . | . | CSAPRPDSGNTIYF | TGCAGTGCCCCTCGGCCGGACTCTGGAAACACCATATATTTT
TRBJ2-3 | TRBV25-1 | TRBD1 | . | CASSEGSGTGQHTDTQYF | TGTGCCAGCAGTGAAGGTTCAGGGACAGGTCAACACACAGATACGCAGTATTTT
TRBJ2-7 | TRBV5-4 | . | few | CASSPGPTTSYEQYF | TGTGCCAGCAGCCCGGGACCCACAACATCCTACGAGCAGTACTTC
TRBJ2-7 | TRBV5-1 | . | few | CASSLAPSGVNEQYF | TGCGCCAGCAGCTTGGCCCCGTCAGGGGTCAACGAGCAGTACTTC
TRBJ2-6 | TRBV3-1 | . | . | CASSQERTGANVLTF | TGTGCCAGCAGCCAAGAAAGGACTGGGGCCAACGTCCTGACTTTC
TRBJ1-5 | TRBV9 | . | . | CASSVDPGPSRPQHF | TGTGCCAGCAGCGTCGACCCGGGCCCTTCACGGCCCCAGCATTTT
TRBJ2-1 | TRBV10-3 | TRBD2 | . | CAISEPGTSANEQFF | TGTGCCATCAGTGAGCCCGGGACTAGCGCCAATGAGCAGTTCTTC
TRBJ2-7 | TRBV5-6 | . | many | CASSFLQSSYEQYF | TGTGCCAGCAGCTTCCTACAGAGCTCCTACGAGCAGTACTTC
TRBJ2-3 | TRBV5-4 | . | . | CASSRDAGTADTQYF | TGTGCCAGCAGCCGTGACGCGGGTACGGCAGATACGCAGTATTTT
TRBJ2-2 | TRBV6-5 | . | few | CASTTLPGQNTGELFF | TGTGCCAGCACCACCCTACCAGGACAGAACACCGGGGAGCTGTTTTTT